This TCR beta chain comes out of a study of beta chain features in type 1 diabetes. At the level of the study: Across every sample, 107,917,701 sorted cells were examined in total. Points from the study as a whole: Any HLA type influence on TCRB rearrangement was left unresolved here. Moderate but significant shortening of TCRB CDR3s was recorded in all four CD4+ subsets from Type 1 diabetes patients.

What was sequenced were expressed TCRB transcripts, since all of the isolated RNA had been reverse transcribed. Profiling relied on immunoSEQ multiplex PCR, and the TCRdb table lists in-frame clones only, not all of them. The table includes a few hundred thousand clones, around an eighth detected once. This clone has just a few counts. Its target is unknown. The V end was cut by 5 bases, the J end by 10 bases, with 12 bases between. The germline V gene encodes CDR1 SGHTA and CDR2 FQGNSA. The CDR3 contains 12 residues. Sorted CD4+ subsets: naive, central memory, regulatory, stem cell-like memory (CD45RO/CCR7/CD25/CD127/CD95/CD27 panel).

The source of this sequence is a young woman with type 1 diabetes. V gene TRBV7-2 combines with J gene TRBJ2-1; D is possibly TRBD2 (5 bases). What was sequenced was naive CD4+ T cells from blood. CDR3 DNA: TGTGCCAGCAGCACCTACGGCGGGGAGCAGTTCTTC. Translated: CASSTYGGEQFF. Drawing the rest from reference TRBV7-2 and TRBJ2-1, the complete variable domain is GAGVSQSPSNKVTEKGKDVELRCDPISGHTALYWYRQSLGQGLEFLIYFQGNSAPDKSGLPSDRFSAERTGGSVSTLTIQRTQQEDSAVYLCASSTYGGEQFFGPGTRLTVL.